This TCR beta chain emerged from a study of CD8+CD57+ T cells in acquired aplastic anemia. J gave up 8 bases and V 8 bases, and 4 bases lay outside the gene matches. This CDR3 comprises 14 residues. Both TCR beta VDJ combination and CDR3 sequence profiling were carried out. Genomic DNA was the template for this profiling. TCRdb re-called the reads with MiXCR, one entry per CDR3 protein. The top ten hold less than 4% of the sample, which has hundreds of thousands of distinct CDR3 sequences, approximately 70% seen once. The sample comprised sorted CD4+, CD8+, or CD8+CD57+ T cells (not recorded which) from PBMCs. This chain uses TRBV12-3 or TRBV12-4 with TRBJ1-6; 12 nucleotides line up with TRBD1. This receptor was identified in a human donor in good health, serving as a control. CDR3 coding DNA: TGTGCCAGCGCGGGACAGGGGGCGCATTCACCCCTCCACTTT. It specifies CASAGQGAHSPLHF.